The 30 T cell receptor beta chains below were found in one sample sequenced in a study of T cell repertoires in cytomegalovirus infection. One entry per CDR3 protein, called by TCRdb with MiXCR from the reads. This table holds 150,000 to 200,000 distinct CDR3 sequences, about an eighth found once. The sequenced sample consisted of PBMCs. Receptors were obtained from a human donor in good health (CMV status not recorded). Some clones in this sample may be carry-over from other donors' samples.

This clonotype showed up many times. The gene calls are TRBV6-2 or TRBV6-3 and TRBJ2-1; D remains unclear. CDR3 length: 15 residues. V was shortened by 6 bases and J by 2 bases, with 14 bases between the two germline ends. CDR1 is MNHEY, CDR2 SVGEGT, per germline. The CDR3 coding sequence is TGTGCCAGCAGGACCGGCGGTTTCACCTACAATGAGCAGTTCTTC. It encodes CASRTGGFTYNEQFF.

This clonotype came up many times. This chain connects TRBV7-6 to TRBJ2-7; 9 bases align to TRBD1. Unmatched junction bases numbered 4, after V lost 5 bases and J lost 2 bases. The CDR3 sequence is 14 residues long. Germline CDR1 reads SGHVS; CDR2 reads FNYEAQ. This chain's CDR3 is CASSLRDRAYEQYF. The CDR3 DNA sequence: TGTGCCAGCAGCCTCCGGGACAGGGCCTACGAGCAGTACTTC.

This clonotype was observed a few times. The V call is TRBV6-2 or TRBV6-3, the J call TRBJ2-6; D gene ambiguous. Germline loops: CDR1 MNHEY, CDR2 SVGEGT. The CDR3 runs 15 residues. Trimming removed 5 bases at V and 2 bases at J, with 10 bases between. The CDR3 DNA is TGTGCCAGCAGTCCTACCGTAGCTGGGGCCAACGTCCTGACTTTC. It translates to CASSPTVAGANVLTF.

This clonotype occurred many times. This sequence joins TRBV7-8 and TRBJ1-1; TRBD1 aligns across 7 bases. Germline CDR1 is SGHVS and CDR2 is FQNEAQ. This CDR3 comprises 16 residues. Trimming cost V 7 bases and J 0 bases; bases outside gene matches: 11. The CDR3 sequence is CASTTGTDNMNTEAFF. The CDR3 DNA is TGTGCCAGCACCACCGGGACAGATAATATGAACACTGAAGCTTTCTTT.

In this sample, this clonotype turned up many times. The V gene is TRBV7-9, the J gene TRBJ2-7; 7 nucleotides match TRBD1. Per germline, CDR1 SEHNR and CDR2 FQNEAQ (reference sequence). CDR3 size: 13 residues. After removal of 5 bases from V and 2 bases from J, the junction contained 3 bases not matched to a gene. The CDR3 nucleotides are TGTGCCAGCAGCCGGGACAGAGCCTACGAGCAGTACTTC. Translation gives CASSRDRAYEQYF.

V and J are TRBV7-3 and TRBJ2-7; 12 nucleotides match TRBD1. CDR1 is SGHTA, CDR2 FQGTGA, per germline. The trim removed 2 bases at V and 6 bases at J, leaving 5 bases unmatched. The CDR3 spans 15 residues. The CDR3 sequence: CASSLSGTGGSEQYF. The CDR3 DNA is TGTGCCAGCAGCTTATCCGGGACAGGGGGCTCCGAGCAGTACTTC.

This clonotype showed up many times. The chain couples TRBV15 to TRBJ1-2; TRBD1 aligns across 10 bases. The V gene's germline CDR1 is LNHNV and CDR2 YYDKDF (reference sequence). V trimming: 0 bases; J trimming: 7 bases; junction bases outside the gene matches: 2. This CDR3 is built from 14 residues. CDR3 bases: TGTGCCACCAGCAGAGAGGGGACAGGGGCTGGCTACACCTTC. This gives the protein CATSREGTGAGYTF.

The sample holds a few counts of this clonotype. The V call is TRBV10-3, the J call TRBJ2-1, with 10 bases identical to TRBD2. CDR3 size: 16 residues. The germline V gene encodes CDR1 ENHRY and CDR2 SYGVKD. Germline trimming cut 7 bases from V and 8 bases from J; bases unmatched to any gene: 14. The CDR3 DNA sequence: TGTGCCATCAAAGTTGCTAGCGGGGGCCCCCAGGATGAGCAGTTCTTC. It codes for CAIKVASGGPQDEQFF.

There are many counts of this clonotype. V and J are TRBV28 and TRBJ1-6, with D tentatively TRBD1 (6 bases). CDR3 length equals 15 residues. Trimming took 7 bases from V and 7 from J, leaving 17 bases between them. Looked up from germline, CDR1 is MDHEN and CDR2 is SYDVKM. The CDR3: CASKGADRNNSPLHF. The CDR3 DNA sequence: TGTGCCAGCAAAGGGGCGGACAGAAACAATTCACCCCTCCACTTT.

CDR3 amino acids: CASSLDRERFF. CDR3 in DNA: TGTGCCAGCAGTTTGGACAGGGAAAGGTTCTTT. This rearrangement joins TRBV12-3 or TRBV12-4 to TRBJ1-1; 8 bases line up with TRBD1. Trimming took 3 bases from V and 14 from J; bases not matched to a gene: 5. This CDR3 spans 11 amino acids.

The V gene is TRBV6-5, the J gene TRBJ1-1, with a possible D match to TRBD1 (6 bases). V lost 6 bases and J lost 1, with 18 bases in between. This CDR3 has 16 amino acids. Per germline, CDR1 MNHEY and CDR2 SVGAGI. The CDR3 nucleotides are TGTGCCAGCAGCCTTTTAGGGGGGGCTGGGAACACTGAAGCTTTCTTT. This gives the protein CASSLLGGAGNTEAFF.

The rearrangement joins TRBV20-1 to TRBJ1-5; 9 bases align to TRBD1. CDR1 and CDR2 from the germline V gene are DFQATT and SNEGSKA (reference sequence). The CDR3 length is 16 residues. With V trimmed by 0 bases and J by 5 bases, 8 bases remained unmatched. The CDR3 loop reads CSARDDRGMVYQPQHF. For the CDR3, the DNA is TGCAGTGCTAGAGATGACAGGGGGATGGTCTATCAGCCCCAGCATTTT.

The rearrangement links TRBV27 to TRBJ1-2, with 9 bases that match TRBD1. With 3 bases clipped from V and 6 bases from J, the junction kept 14 bases outside the gene matches. The CDR3 has 17 residues. Germline V lookup: CDR1 MNHEY, CDR2 SMNVEV (reference sequence). CDR3 in DNA: TGTGCCAGCAGTTTTCTACCCCCGGGGACAGGGTCCGATGGCTACACCTTC. This gives the protein CASSFLPPGTGSDGYTF.

The chain carries TRBV20-1 and TRBJ2-7; 7 positions match TRBD1. This CDR3 is built from 12 residues. Looked up from germline, CDR1 is DFQATT and CDR2 is SNEGSKA (reference sequence). With V trimmed by 6 bases and J by 3 bases, 5 bases remained unmatched. The CDR3 spells CSAYRDSYEQYF. The CDR3 DNA is TGCAGTGCATATCGGGACAGCTACGAGCAGTACTTC.

This chain joins TRBV29-1 and TRBJ1-2; D might be TRBD1 (6 bases). V was trimmed by 0 bases and J by 10 bases, leaving 18 bases between them. From germline, CDR1 is SQVTM and CDR2 ANQGSEA. The CDR3 has 14 amino acids. The CDR3 sequence is CSVEDRAEGGDYTF. In nucleotides, the CDR3 is TGCAGCGTTGAAGATCGGGCAGAGGGGGGTGACTACACCTTC.

This clonotype was detected a few times. For the CDR3, the DNA is TGTGCCAGCAGCCCTACCCTAGCGGGAAGCGTAGCAGATACGCAGTATTTT. Translating gives CASSPTLAGSVADTQYF. The rearrangement uses TRBV5-4 and TRBJ2-3, with 9 bases aligning to TRBD2. Germline V gene lookup returns CDR1 SGHNT and CDR2 YYREEE (reference sequence). V trimming: 4 bases; J trimming: 4 bases; junction bases outside the gene matches: 13. CDR3 length: 17 residues.

The sample holds a few counts of this clonotype. The DNA for the CDR3 is TGTGCCAGCAGTTACAGGGGGGCCGATCGCGGCTACACCTTC. Its protein is CASSYRGADRGYTF. This rearrangement joins TRBV6-2 or TRBV6-3 to TRBJ1-2, with TRBD1 as a possible D gene (6 bases). The CDR3 consists of 14 residues. Per the germline V gene, CDR1 is MNHEY and CDR2 is SVGEGT. V was trimmed by 2 bases and J by 8 bases, leaving 15 bases between them.

This clonotype was detected only a few times. V usage is TRBV29-1 and J usage is TRBJ1-3; 7 positions agree with TRBD1. The CDR3 runs to 13 residues. Germline CDR1 and CDR2: SQVTM and ANQGSEA. V shed 3 bases and J 4 bases; nucleotides not matched to a gene: 3. CDR3 coding DNA: TGCAGCGTTGATGTGACAGGGGGAAACACCATATATTTT. This encodes CSVDVTGGNTIYF.

This clonotype was seen repeatedly, ten times or more. The chain is built from TRBV7-8 and TRBJ2-3; D may match TRBD1 or TRBD2 (5 bases each). The V gene's germline CDR1 is SGHVS and CDR2 FQNEAQ. The CDR3 is made up of 15 amino acids. Trimming stripped 5 bases from V and 5 bases from J, with 17 bases between. The CDR3 DNA sequence: TGTGCCAGCAGCCCCCCGGGGACGGGGCAAGATACGCAGTATTTT. This sequence encodes CASSPPGTGQDTQYF.

This clonotype came up many times. This chain joins TRBV19 and TRBJ2-5; D remains unclear. The V end lost 1 base, the J end lost 2 bases, and 5 bases lay between the germline ends. Germline V gene data show CDR1 as LNHDA and CDR2 as SQIVND (reference sequence). The CDR3 runs to 13 residues. CDR3 bases: TGTGCCAGTAGTATAGGCGGTCAAGAGACCCAGTACTTC. This codes for CASSIGGQETQYF.

This clonotype was picked up many times. The chain has TRBV7-8 and TRBJ2-1, with D perhaps being TRBD1 or TRBD2 (5 bases each). The CDR3 extends over 15 amino acids. Trimming pared 1 base from V and 0 bases from J, leaving 7 bases between. Germline CDR1 and CDR2: SGHVS and FQNEAQ. This CDR3 is CASSLVGGSYNEQFF. The CDR3 nucleotides read TGTGCCAGCAGCTTAGTTGGGGGCTCCTACAATGAGCAGTTCTTC.

This clonotype has a count of ten or more. At one of its ends the junction is not consistent with the germline gene, which may arise from a read error. V and J are TRBV4-1 and TRBJ2-1; 8 bases align to TRBD2. The germline V gene encodes CDR1 MGHRA and CDR2 YSYEKL. There are 15 residues in the CDR3. The CDR3 reads CASSQAGLAYNEQFF. The CDR3 region has the DNA TGCGCCAGCAGCCAGGCAGGACTAGCCTATAATGAGCAGTTCTTC.

Points on this clonotype: With a much larger clone just one base away, this may be a read error. The rearrangement joins TRBV6-2 or TRBV6-3 to TRBJ2-7; 9 bases are a match to TRBD1. The ends lost 6 bases at V and 5 bases at J; junction bases unmatched: 2. CDR3 length: 12 residues. The germline gives CDR1 MNHEY, CDR2 SVGEGT. The CDR3 nucleotides are TGTGCCAGCAGCCGGACAGGGGACGAGCAGTACTTC. This encodes CASSRTGDEQYF.

The CDR3 spells CASSFTGGNDEQFF. CDR3 DNA: TGTGCCAGCAGCTTTACGGGGGGCAACGATGAGCAGTTCTTC. The chain recombines TRBV7-9 with TRBJ2-1, with a possible D match to TRBD2 (7 bases). Trimming took off 3 bases at V and 8 bases at J, with 14 bases between the two ends. The CDR3 loop spans 14 amino acids. The germline CDR1 and CDR2 sequences are SEHNR and FQNEAQ (reference sequence). Full variable domain (outside the CDR3, taken from reference TRBV7-9 and TRBJ2-1): DTGVSQNPRHKITKRGQNVTFRCDPISEHNRLYWYRQTLGQGPEFLTYFQNEAQLEKSRLLSDRFSAERPKGSFSTLEIQRTEQGDSAMYLCASSFTGGNDEQFFGPGTRLTVL.

This clonotype was detected only a few times. The chain couples TRBV29-1 to TRBJ2-7; TRBD1 might be the D (6 bases). The V end was cut by 6 bases, the J end by 0 bases, with 15 bases between. The CDR3 totals 14 residues. The germline V gene has CDR1 SQVTM and CDR2 ANQGSEA. The chain's CDR3 is CSVSRDILSYEQYF. For the CDR3, the DNA is TGCAGCGTATCGAGGGACATTCTCTCCTACGAGCAGTACTTC.

This clonotype was detected many times. CDR3 DNA sequence: TGTGCCAGCAGCTTAGGGGACTTTCCATACAATGAGCAGTTCTTC. Translating it yields CASSLGDFPYNEQFF. The chain is built from TRBV7-3 and TRBJ2-1; weak D call: TRBD2 (6 bases). V lost 2 bases and J lost 4, with 12 bases in between. The CDR3 is 15 amino acids. Germline CDR1 reads SGHTA; CDR2 reads FQGTGA.

The V gene is TRBV19, the J gene TRBJ2-7; D is uncertain. This CDR3 is built from 14 residues. CDR1 is LNHDA, CDR2 SQIVND, per germline (reference sequence). V lost 1 base, J lost 3 bases, and 10 bases lay in between. CDR3: CASSIAAADYEQYF. The CDR3 DNA follows: TGTGCCAGTAGTATAGCGGCAGCCGACTACGAGCAGTACTTC.

The chain employs TRBV12-3 or TRBV12-4 and TRBJ2-7; TRBD1 or TRBD2 may be the D gene (5 bases each). Trimming stripped 5 bases from V and 5 bases from J, with 19 bases between. This CDR3 region has 15 residues. The CDR3 spells CASSPGPSTGHEQYF. DNA of the CDR3: TGTGCCAGCAGTCCGGGACCTTCTACCGGACACGAGCAGTACTTC.

The sample holds many counts of this clonotype. The chain is built from TRBV7-8 and TRBJ2-7, with 11 bases fitting TRBD2. The germline V gene encodes CDR1 SGHVS and CDR2 FQNEAQ. CDR3 length: 15 amino acids. V lost 2 bases to trimming and J lost 2 bases; unmatched junction nucleotides: 2. CDR3 sequence (DNA): TGTGCCAGCAGCTTACGACTAGCGGGGCCCTACGAGCAGTACTTC. Translated: CASSLRLAGPYEQYF.

The CDR3 bases are TGTGCCAGCAGCTTAGGCTTACTAGCGGGGACCCACCCTGAGCAGTTCTTC. This encodes CASSLGLLAGTHPEQFF. The rearrangement joins TRBV7-6 to TRBJ2-1, with 10 bases lining up with TRBD2. The junction had 12 bases not matched to a gene; V was cut back by 1 base and J by 9 bases. This CDR3 contains 17 residues. Germline V gene data show CDR1 as SGHVS and CDR2 as FNYEAQ.